This T cell receptor beta chain was documented in a study of OX40 agonist ivuxolimab in advanced cancers. Study as a whole: Hepatocellular carcinoma, melanoma, renal cell or head and neck cancer occurred in dose-escalation patients. Cohort: 65% to 90% men, mean age about 60, aged about 23 to 80.

Data came from immunoSEQ multiplex PCR; TCRdb stores just in-frame clones and leaves some out. The table includes roughly 70,000 clones, approximately 86% detected once. The germline V and J ends were trimmed by 0 bases and 5 bases, with 10 bases remaining between them. The CDR3 has 14 amino acids. Germline-derived CDR1 and CDR2 are SGHAT and FQNNGV. This material consisted of CD4+ or CD8+ T cells sorted from blood, taken in a trial of the OX40 agonist ivuxolimab. The V gene is TRBV11-2, the J gene TRBJ2-5, with D unresolved. The receptor's source is an adult with an advanced solid tumor such as melanoma, head and neck, liver or kidney cancer. The CDR3, as DNA: TGTGCCAGCAGCTTAGATCGGGTGACGGAGACCCAGTACTTC. Translation gives CASSLDRVTETQYF.